The 10 T cell receptor beta chains given below trace back to one sample, sequenced in a study of beta chain features in type 1 diabetes. All of the isolated RNA was reverse transcribed, so expressed TCRB transcripts were sequenced. TCRdb's copy holds only in-frame clones and misses some; the assay was immunoSEQ multiplex PCR. The sample has around 300,000 clones; 8% are singletons. Sequencing was performed on central memory CD4+ T cells from blood. Receptors originate from a woman under 30 in good health.

This clone was found many times. The chain recombines TRBV18 with TRBJ2-3, with D hard to call. The germline V gene encodes CDR1 KGHSH and CDR2 LQKENI. This CDR3 has 15 amino acids. V was trimmed by 0 bases and J by 6 bases, leaving 13 bases between them. CDR3 nucleotides: TGTGCCAGCTCACCACCTCGGGCAGGTGCGGATACGCAGTATTTT. Its translation: CASSPPRAGADTQYF.

The V call is TRBV7-8, the J call TRBJ2-6; D is ambiguous. The germline gives CDR1 SGHVS, CDR2 FQNEAQ. The CDR3 length is 14 residues. V lost 6 bases to trimming and J lost 0 bases, with 6 bases between them. The CDR3: CASSWDSGANVLTF. The DNA of the CDR3 is TGTGCCAGCAGTTGGGACTCTGGGGCCAACGTCCTGACTTTC.

This clone came up a few times. V is TRBV29-1 and J is TRBJ1-1; D gene uncertain. Trimming cost V 4 bases and J 1 base, with 4 bases left between them. This CDR3 contains 11 residues. Germline V gene lookup returns CDR1 SQVTM and CDR2 ANQGSEA. DNA of the CDR3: TGCAGCGTTGCCACGAACACTGAAGCTTTCTTT. Translating gives CSVATNTEAFF.

This clone was picked up many times. The gene calls are TRBV21-1 and TRBJ2-1; TRBD2, the table's D call, was not compared with the DNA. TRBV21-1 is an annotated pseudogene. This CDR3 is built from 14 residues. DNA of the CDR3: TGTGCCAGCAGCAAAGTATCCCTATACAATGAGCAGTTCTTC. It encodes CASSKVSLYNEQFF.

Only a few counts were recorded for this clone. This rearrangement joins TRBV5-8 to TRBJ1-1; no firm D call. Germline values: CDR1 SGHTS, CDR2 YDEGEE. The CDR3 extends over 15 amino acids. The V and J ends lost 2 bases and 0 bases respectively, with 11 bases between them. The CDR3 loop reads CASSFRGGMNTEAFF. In nucleotides, the CDR3 is TGTGCCAGCAGCTTCCGAGGAGGCATGAACACTGAAGCTTTCTTT.

This clone was seen a handful of times. The CDR3: CASTRDRDSYEQYF. The DNA for the CDR3 is TGTGCCTCGACACGGGACAGGGACTCCTACGAGCAGTACTTC. V and J are TRBV6-1 and TRBJ2-7; 9 nucleotides match TRBD1. The length of the CDR3 is 14 residues. The germline V gene has CDR1 MNHNS and CDR2 SASEGT. The V gene end was trimmed by 11 bases and the J gene end by 0 bases; junction bases not matched to a gene: 8.

Only a few counts were recorded for this clone. This chain joins TRBV9 and TRBJ2-7, with 7 nucleotides matching TRBD1. After removal of 3 bases from V and 4 bases from J, the junction contained 10 bases not matched to a gene. The V gene's germline CDR1 is SGDLS and CDR2 YYNGEE. The CDR3 is 15 amino acids. The CDR3 bases are TGTGCCAGCAGCGCGGGCCCGGGACAGCAATACGAGCAGTACTTC. Its protein product is CASSAGPGQQYEQYF.

The genes are TRBV9 and TRBJ2-1, with a tentative D call TRBD2 (5 bases). The germline V and J ends were trimmed by 0 bases and 1 base, with 8 bases remaining between them. The CDR3 is 15 residues long. The germline CDR1 and CDR2 sequences are SGDLS and YYNGEE. CDR3 region: CASSVDSGSYNEQFF. The CDR3 nucleotides are TGTGCCAGCAGCGTAGACTCGGGGTCCTACAATGAGCAGTTCTTC.

This clone turned up a few times. The chain has TRBV9 and TRBJ2-1; maybe TRBD2 (6 bases). There are 13 residues in the CDR3. The germline V gene has CDR1 SGDLS and CDR2 YYNGEE. Trimming shortened V by 4 bases and J by 4 bases, and 9 bases separated the two germline ends. The CDR3 DNA follows: TGTGCCAGCAGCTTACGGGAGTACAATGAGCAGTTCTTC. Translating it yields CASSLREYNEQFF. Looking up the rest from reference TRBV9 and TRBJ2-1 gives the full variable domain: DSGVTQTPKHLITATGQRVTLRCSPRSGDLSVYWYQQSLDQGLQFLIQYYNGEERAKGNILERFSAQQFPDLHSELNLSSLELGDSALYFCASSLREYNEQFFGPGTRLTVL.

This clone was observed many times. In DNA, the CDR3 is TGTGCCAGCAGCCAAGTATCCCGTGGGCCCCTCCACTTT. Residues: CASSQVSRGPLHF. The chain recombines TRBV14 with TRBJ1-6; no clear D. Trimming shortened V by 1 base and J by 13 bases, and 11 bases separated the two germline ends. This CDR3 has 13 amino acids. Germline CDR1 is SGHDN and CDR2 is FVKESK.